One sample yielded the 8 T cell receptor beta chains listed below, sequenced in a study of blood T cell repertoires in COVID-19. The data were produced by immunoSEQ multiplex PCR, yet TCRdb's version contains in-frame clones alone and is incomplete. The sample lists approximately 410,000 clones; roughly 89% were seen once. Sequencing input: peripheral blood. These TCRs come from a woman aged 25 to 45 with active or convalescent COVID-19.

The chain has TRBV13 and TRBJ1-2; the D is unclear. The CDR3 spans 15 residues. The germline gives CDR1 PRHDT, CDR2 FYEKMQ (reference sequence). The ends were cut back, 5 bases at V and 0 bases at J, with 13 bases in the middle. CDR3 region: CASSPSDEANYGYTF. The CDR3 DNA follows: TGTGCCAGCAGCCCCTCAGATGAAGCTAACTATGGCTACACCTTC.

The chain combines TRBV10-2 with TRBJ2-2, with D possibly TRBD1 on 5 matching bases. Germline CDR1 and CDR2: WSHSY and SAAADI. V was clipped by 1 base and J by 6 bases, with 12 bases between them. The CDR3 is 15 amino acids. CDR3 loop: CASSEWGPSPGELFF. In DNA form, the CDR3 reads TGCGCCAGCAGTGAGTGGGGCCCCAGCCCCGGGGAGCTGTTTTTT.

The V call is TRBV7-2, the J call TRBJ1-1; 9 bases are a match to TRBD1. V shed 5 bases and J 7 bases; nucleotides not matched to a gene: 8. The CDR3 is 14 amino acids. Germline assignment: CDR1 SGHTA and CDR2 FQGNSA. CDR3 residues: CASSPGTGTLEAFF. Here the CDR3 DNA reads TGTGCCAGCAGCCCGGGGACAGGGACTCTTGAAGCTTTCTTT.

The V gene is TRBV2, the J gene TRBJ1-3; the D gene is possibly TRBD1 (6 bases). The CDR3 extends over 16 amino acids. V lost 6 bases and J lost 0, with 15 bases in between. From germline, CDR1 is SNHLY and CDR2 FYNNEI. CDR3 in amino acids: CASREQGPSSGNTIYF. The CDR3 DNA reads TGTGCCAGCAGGGAACAGGGCCCGAGCTCTGGAAACACCATATATTTT.

The chain employs TRBV5-4 and TRBJ1-2; 11 positions match TRBD1. Germline V gene lookup returns CDR1 SGHNT and CDR2 YYREEE (reference sequence). The CDR3 covers 16 residues. V was pared by 4 bases and J by 3 bases, with 8 bases of the junction left unmatched. The CDR3 protein is CASSPGTGGGYYGYTF. DNA of the CDR3: TGTGCCAGCAGCCCCGGGACAGGGGGTGGGTACTATGGCTACACCTTC.

V is TRBV6-5 and J is TRBJ2-6; no reliable D call. This CDR3 is 15 amino acids long. The germline V gene has CDR1 MNHEY and CDR2 SVGAGI. Between the trimmed V and J ends, which lost 8 bases and 0 bases, there was a span of 11 bases. The CDR3 spells CASALSGSGANVLTF. The CDR3 DNA reads as TGTGCCAGCGCCCTTAGTGGCTCTGGGGCCAACGTCCTGACTTTC.

This clone was counted a few times. This chain uses TRBV11-3 with TRBJ1-1; the match to TRBD1 covers 9 bases. V lost 3 bases to trimming and J lost 12 bases; unmatched junction nucleotides: 8. Germline values: CDR1 SGHNT, CDR2 YENEEA. The CDR3 is 13 residues long. CDR3 region: CASSLDDRGGTFF. CDR3 sequence (DNA): TGTGCCAGCAGCTTGGACGACAGGGGGGGAACTTTCTTT.

This clone was seen more than once but under ten times. V usage is TRBV19 and J usage is TRBJ1-6; D gene uncertain. The CDR3 contains 14 residues. V lost 5 bases and J 0 bases, leaving 5 bases between the germline ends. Germline-derived CDR1 and CDR2 are LNHDA and SQIVND (reference sequence). CDR3: CASSLSSYNSPLHF. DNA for the CDR3: TGTGCCAGTAGTCTAAGCTCCTATAATTCACCCCTCCACTTT.